These 8 T cell receptor beta chains were all obtained from the same sample, sequenced in a study of radiation and T cells in renal cell carcinoma. Noted time point: baseline pretreatment blood. Regarding treatment: 15 Gy SBRT to primary tumor, nephrectomy 4 weeks later. Profiling relied on immunoSEQ multiplex PCR, and the TCRdb table lists in-frame clones only, not all of them. Of about 140,000 clones in the sample, 75% to 90% are singletons; the top ten hold approximately 20%. The sample consisted of blood, taken from a patient whose treatment included radiotherapy and nephrectomy. Receptor source: a woman in her fifties or sixties with renal cell carcinoma.

This sequence joins TRBV5-1 and TRBJ2-7; 12 bases are shared with TRBD2. The V gene's germline CDR1 is SGHRS and CDR2 YFSETQ. The CDR3 covers 14 residues. V was pared by 4 bases and J by 3 bases, with 2 bases of the junction left unmatched. The CDR3 protein is CASSPTSGGYEQYF. Here the CDR3 DNA reads TGCGCCAGCAGCCCGACTAGCGGGGGCTACGAGCAGTACTTC.

The chain links TRBV9 to TRBJ2-1; D not certain. The CDR3 covers 12 residues. With 7 bases removed from V and 6 bases from J, the gap between germline ends came to 11 bases. Germline-derived CDR1 and CDR2 are SGDLS and YYNGEE. CDR3 nucleotides: TGTGCCAGCCCTAACCGTTGCAATGAGCAGTTCTTC. Amino acid sequence: CASPNRCNEQFF.

This clone has just one count. The chain joins TRBV2 to TRBJ2-7, with 8 bases aligning to TRBD1. Per the germline V gene, CDR1 is SNHLY and CDR2 is FYNNEI. The CDR3 extends over 18 amino acids. V lost 1 base and J lost 0; bases outside the gene matches: 11. This CDR3 is CASSEGLRGRLISYEQYF. CDR3 nucleotide sequence: TGTGCCAGCAGTGAAGGGCTCAGGGGGCGTCTCATCTCCTACGAGCAGTACTTC.

This chain links TRBV2 with TRBJ1-4; no definite D call. The CDR3 is 14 amino acids. The ends were cut back, 4 bases at V and 8 bases at J, with 14 bases in the middle. The germline gives CDR1 SNHLY, CDR2 FYNNEI. CDR3 DNA sequence: TGTGCCAGCAGTGTCGAGCCTGCGGGGGAAAAACTGTTTTTT. It is translated as CASSVEPAGEKLFF.

The chain recombines TRBV29-1 with TRBJ1-2; tentative D call: TRBD1 (5 bases). The V gene's germline CDR1 is SQVTM and CDR2 ANQGSEA. CDR3 length: 12 amino acids. Deletions cut 1 base from V and 5 bases from J, with 8 bases between. Here the CDR3 reads CSVEAEGYGYTF. CDR3 nucleotide sequence: TGCAGCGTTGAAGCTGAGGGGTATGGCTACACCTTC.

Worth noting for this clone: A junction end diverges from the germline sequence, so it may reflect a read error. As DNA, the CDR3 is TGTGCCAGCAGCCTAGCGGACACAAGTGGCTACACCTTC. Amino acids: CASSLADTSGYTF. The rearrangement joins TRBV7-2 to TRBJ1-2, with a weak D call TRBD1 (5 bases). The CDR3 totals 13 residues. Germline CDR1 reads SGHTA; CDR2 reads FQGNSA.

V is TRBV9 and J is TRBJ2-1, with a possible D match to TRBD1 (5 bases). Trimming pared 1 base from V and 4 bases from J, leaving 12 bases between. The germline V gene encodes CDR1 SGDLS and CDR2 YYNGEE. The CDR3 runs to 15 residues. CDR3 nucleotides: TGTGCCAGCAGCGTACACGATGACAGTTACAATGAGCAGTTCTTC. Translated, it gives CASSVHDDSYNEQFF.

V and J are TRBV6-1 and TRBJ1-3; D is ambiguous. The CDR3 sequence is 15 residues long. The germline V gene encodes CDR1 MNHNS and CDR2 SASEGT. The germline V and J ends were trimmed by 2 bases and 2 bases, with 10 bases remaining between them. CDR3 coding DNA: TGTGCCAGCAGTGAAACCGGCAGCCCTGGAAACACCATATATTTT. The encoded protein is CASSETGSPGNTIYF.